This note documents a single TCR beta chain sequence. Antigen unknown. Vbeta (60) and Jbeta (13) primers were used in the PCR. Generated by immunoSEQ multiplex PCR, the TCRdb table keeps only in-frame clones and is missing some. This repertoire shows under 200,000 clones, around 83% found once; its top ten account for around 0.75%. These data originate in a study of cytomegalovirus exposure and HLA in healthy donors. Study-level results: A later analysis reportedly found that, within productive TCRs, an Asian-associated ancestry cluster had fewer N-insertions than the mean observed across the approximately 700 donors.

This CDR3 has 14 residues. Germline V lookup: CDR1 SNHLY, CDR2 FYNNEI. V was clipped by 10 bases and J by 2 bases, with 17 bases between them. Sequencing was carried out using PBMCs. This sequence was found in a woman aged 18-29 years in good health and CMV-seronegative. The chain recombines TRBV2 with TRBJ2-5; D might be TRBD2 (5 bases). In DNA form, the CDR3 reads TGTGCCACCCGTTTCGGGATCGTACAAGAGACCCAGTACTTC. It is translated as CATRFGIVQETQYF. The whole variable domain, filled in from reference TRBV2 and TRBJ2-5, reads EPEVTQTPSHQVTQMGQEVILRCVPISNHLYFYWYRQILGQKVEFLVSFYNNEISEKSEIFDDQFSVERPDGSNFTLKIRSTKLEDSAMYFCATRFGIVQETQYFGPGTRLLVL.